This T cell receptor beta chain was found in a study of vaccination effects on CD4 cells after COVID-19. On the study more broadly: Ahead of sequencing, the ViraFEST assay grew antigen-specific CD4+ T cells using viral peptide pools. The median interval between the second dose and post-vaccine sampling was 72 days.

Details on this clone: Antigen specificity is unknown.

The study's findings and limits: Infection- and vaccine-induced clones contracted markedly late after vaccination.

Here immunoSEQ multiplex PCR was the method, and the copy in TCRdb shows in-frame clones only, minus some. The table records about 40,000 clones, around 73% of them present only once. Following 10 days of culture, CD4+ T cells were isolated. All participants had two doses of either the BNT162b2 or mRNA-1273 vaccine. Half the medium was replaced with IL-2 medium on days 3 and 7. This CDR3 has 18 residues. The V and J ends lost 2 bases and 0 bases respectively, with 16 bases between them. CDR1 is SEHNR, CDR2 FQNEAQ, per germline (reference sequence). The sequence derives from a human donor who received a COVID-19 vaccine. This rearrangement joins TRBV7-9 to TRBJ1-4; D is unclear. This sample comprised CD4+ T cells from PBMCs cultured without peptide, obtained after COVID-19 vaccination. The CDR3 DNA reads TGTGCCAGCAGCTTAAGGAATAAAGATGGGCCAACTAATGAAAAACTGTTTTTT. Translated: CASSLRNKDGPTNEKLFF.